The entry below describes one TCR beta chain. V was trimmed by 2 bases and J by 2 bases, leaving 4 bases between them. The germline V gene encodes CDR1 MNHNY and CDR2 SVGAGI (reference sequence). The CDR3 totals 13 residues. The unsorted samples took some 90 million PBMCs to get genomic DNA. This sample was taken from a study of shared clonotypes between healthy human individuals. Study details: Donor ages ranged 18 to 49 years: a couple of women, three men.

Unsorted PBMC contributed roughly 300 ng DNA, approximately 30,000 T cell genomes, to each replicate PCR. The team ran DNA from unsorted PBMCs on ten immunoSEQ deep assay plates for sequencing. Assay used: immunoSEQ multiplex PCR; TCRdb lists only in-frame clones, some missing. Of about 510,000 clones listed, almost 80% are singletons. V is TRBV6-6 and J is TRBJ1-5; D remains ambiguous. The source of this sequence is a woman aged 40 to 49 in good health. Some clones in this sample may be carry-over from other donors' samples. The sample comprised PBMCs. CDR3 nucleotides: TGTGCCAGCAGTTACACGGGCAATCAGCCCCAGCATTTT. Translation: CASSYTGNQPQHF.